The clone carrying this TCR beta chain has more than one count but fewer than ten. Its antigen remains unknown. These data originate in a study of T-cell reconstitution after alpha-beta-depleted transplantation in children. Unique molecular identifiers were incorporated when the TCRbeta library was constructed. From the PCR reads, TCRdb called clonotypes with MiXCR, one entry per CDR3 protein. The table records a few hundred thousand distinct CDR3 sequences, 25% to 30% of them present only once. Study-wide results and caveats: T-cell counts and diversity at one year post-transplant came mainly from newly produced T cells. From surviving recipient T cells and thymic progenitors came the high day-60 TCRbeta diversity observed in some patients. Several hundred graft clones that had expanded were reportedly the source of alpha-beta T cells about two months after transplant.

V shed 3 bases and J shed 3 bases, with 18 bases lying between them. Germline V gene sequence: CDR1 DFQATT, CDR2 SNEGSKA (reference sequence). This CDR3 region has 15 residues. The origin of this receptor is a boy in the first two years of life with Wiskott-Aldrich syndrome, due to receive a stem cell transplant. The chain couples TRBV20-1 to TRBJ2-7; D gene uncertain. Sequencing used PBMCs, obtained before TCRalphabeta/CD19-depleted stem cell transplant. CDR3 sequence reads: CSARFDRRRNYEQYF. The CDR3 DNA is TGCAGTGCTAGGTTTGATAGACGGCGAAACTACGAGCAGTACTTC.